Following are 25 T cell receptor beta chains from one sample sequenced in a study of blood T cell repertoires in COVID-19. Produced via immunoSEQ multiplex PCR; TCRdb's table is partial and in-frame only. The sample lists about 200,000 clones, around 90% occurring once. Sequenced: peripheral blood. The receptors come from a man between 60 and 75 years old with acute or convalescent COVID-19.

This clone was observed once. V is TRBV19 and J is TRBJ1-4; D is possibly TRBD1 (6 bases). Per the germline V gene, CDR1 is LNHDA and CDR2 is SQIVND (reference sequence). The V gene lost 6 bases and the J gene lost 4 bases, with 21 bases spanning the gap. CDR3 size: 17 residues. CDR3 sequence reads: CASRLGRSRGGNEKLFF. The CDR3 nucleotides read TGTGCCAGTAGGCTGGGCAGAAGCCGAGGGGGTAATGAAAAACTGTTTTTT.

V and J are TRBV12-5 and TRBJ2-3, with 9 bases matching TRBD2. This CDR3 has 17 residues. V trimming: 1 base; J trimming: 2 bases; junction bases outside the gene matches: 7. Germline CDR1 is LGHNT and CDR2 is FRNRAP. The CDR3 nucleotides are TGTGCTAGTGGTTTGGGGGGTCTAGCGGGGACCACAGATACGCAGTATTTT. It codes for CASGLGGLAGTTDTQYF.

This chain joins TRBV12-3 or TRBV12-4 and TRBJ2-7, with a possible D match to TRBD1 (6 bases). V dropped 1 base and J dropped 9 bases, with 10 bases sitting between them. The CDR3 covers 12 residues. The CDR3 here is CASSLGGPGQYF. CDR3 in DNA: TGTGCCAGCAGTTTAGGGGGGCCCGGGCAGTACTTC.

This clone was found a few times. The rearrangement joins TRBV19 to TRBJ2-7; a possible D gene is TRBD1 (6 bases). The CDR3 runs 15 residues. Germline V gene data show CDR1 as LNHDA and CDR2 as SQIVND (reference sequence). V was shortened by 3 bases and J by 1 base, with 13 bases between the two germline ends. DNA of the CDR3: TGTGCCAGTAGTATTGGGGGACACGGTTCCTACGAGCAGTACTTC. Translating it yields CASSIGGHGSYEQYF.

This clone showed up just once. The chain recombines TRBV2 with TRBJ1-2; 9 nucleotides align to TRBD1. CDR3 length equals 12 residues. Germline CDR1 and CDR2: SNHLY and FYNNEI. Trimming removed 10 bases from V and 8 bases from J; junction bases left unmatched: 8. In DNA, the CDR3 is TGTGCCAACTTCAGACAGGGGGACGGCTACACCTTC. It yields the protein CANFRQGDGYTF.

This rearrangement joins TRBV5-1 to TRBJ2-5; 12 bases align to TRBD2. Germline lookup yields CDR1 SGHRS and CDR2 YFSETQ. The CDR3 contains 14 residues. J lost 1 base, V lost 9 bases, and 4 bases had no gene match. CDR3 sequence: CATGLAGIQETQYF. CDR3 coding DNA: TGCGCCACCGGACTAGCGGGGATCCAAGAGACCCAGTACTTC.

This chain uses TRBV4-3 with TRBJ2-1, with TRBD2 matching 10 bases. V gave up 4 bases and J gave up 10 bases; unmatched junction bases: 13. The CDR3 sequence is 16 residues long. Germline CDR1 LGHNA, CDR2 YSLEER. DNA for the CDR3: TGCGCCAGCAGCCGCCTCCCTAGCGGGGGCCCTGAAGAGCAGTTCTTC. Its translation is CASSRLPSGGPEEQFF.

The chain recombines TRBV6-2 or TRBV6-3 with TRBJ1-2, with D maybe TRBD1 (5 bases). Germline V CDR1 and CDR2: MNHEY, SVGEGT. The CDR3 loop spans 15 amino acids. The V end lost 6 bases, the J end lost 1 base, and 15 bases lay between the germline ends. The CDR3 spells CASSPRGGSNYGYTF. The CDR3 nucleotides read TGTGCCAGCAGCCCGCGGGGGGGGAGTAACTATGGCTACACCTTC.

The chain joins TRBV18 to TRBJ2-7; D unclear. Germline V gene data show CDR1 as KGHSH and CDR2 as LQKENI. The CDR3 runs 14 residues. Trimming cost V 2 bases and J 0 bases, with 8 bases left between them. The CDR3 reads CASSPGESSYEQYF. The DNA of the CDR3 is TGTGCCAGCTCACCAGGTGAGAGCTCCTACGAGCAGTACTTC.

V is TRBV7-2 and J is TRBJ2-7, with 13 bases identical to TRBD2. The CDR3 is 16 amino acids. Germline CDR1 reads SGHTA; CDR2 reads FQGNSA. V shed 5 bases and J 5 bases; nucleotides not matched to a gene: 9. This CDR3 is CASSIPTSGGLDEQYF. In DNA form, the CDR3 reads TGTGCCAGCAGCATACCGACTAGCGGGGGGTTGGACGAGCAGTACTTC.

The rearrangement links TRBV5-1 to TRBJ2-1; TRBD2 is a possible D gene (5 bases). Per the germline V gene, CDR1 is SGHRS and CDR2 is YFSETQ. Trimming left V 4 bases short and J 2 bases short, with 13 bases between. The length of the CDR3 is 15 residues. The CDR3: CASSVQRETYNEQFF. The CDR3 DNA reads as TGCGCCAGCAGCGTTCAGAGGGAGACCTACAATGAGCAGTTCTTC.

The genes are TRBV3-1 (or the pseudogene TRBV3-2) and TRBJ2-1, with 10 bases that match TRBD2. From germline, CDR1 is LGHDT and CDR2 YNNKEL (reference sequence). J lost 4 bases, V lost 3 bases, and 6 bases had no gene match. The CDR3 contains 16 residues. CDR3 nucleotide sequence: TGTGCCAGCAGCCAGGGGGGACTAGCGCATTACAATGAGCAGTTCTTC. Its translation: CASSQGGLAHYNEQFF.

The chain combines TRBV20-1 with TRBJ1-1; the D gene is possibly TRBD1 (6 bases). Germline loops: CDR1 DFQATT, CDR2 SNEGSKA (reference sequence). The CDR3 covers 18 residues. Between the trimmed V and J ends, which lost 3 bases and 0 bases, there was a span of 23 bases. The CDR3 reads CSASGPRGVGDMNTEAFF. The CDR3 DNA sequence: TGCAGTGCTAGTGGACCCCGGGGGGTTGGGGACATGAACACTGAAGCTTTCTTT.

The rearrangement uses TRBV9 and TRBJ2-2; weak D call: TRBD1 (6 bases). The germline V and J ends were trimmed by 1 base and 2 bases, with 12 bases remaining between them. Germline values: CDR1 SGDLS, CDR2 YYNGEE. CDR3 length equals 16 residues. Here the CDR3 reads CASSVTGKRNTGELFF. The CDR3, as DNA: TGTGCCAGCAGCGTAACAGGGAAGAGAAACACCGGGGAGCTGTTTTTT.

V gene TRBV28 combines with J gene TRBJ2-7, with 9 bases that match TRBD1. The CDR3 covers 13 residues. Trimming removed 7 bases from V and 6 bases from J; junction bases left unmatched: 7. Germline CDR1 reads MDHEN; CDR2 reads SYDVKM. The CDR3 sequence is CASIQTGGFEQYF. The CDR3 DNA is TGTGCCAGCATTCAGACAGGGGGGTTCGAGCAGTACTTC.

This clone was seen only once. The chain combines TRBV19 with TRBJ1-5; 7 positions match TRBD1. The CDR3 sequence is 16 residues long. CDR1 is LNHDA, CDR2 SQIVND, per germline (reference sequence). The V and J ends lost 2 bases and 2 bases, in that order; junction bases with no gene match: 6. The DNA of the CDR3 is TGTGCCAGTAGTATACCACAGGGGCTCGGCAATCAGCCCCAGCATTTT. The encoded protein is CASSIPQGLGNQPQHF.

This clone was recorded a few times. The rearrangement joins TRBV9 to TRBJ2-3; weak D call: TRBD2 (5 bases). The CDR3 loop spans 16 amino acids. Between the trimmed V and J ends, which lost 0 bases and 1 base, there was a span of 12 bases. From germline, CDR1 is SGDLS and CDR2 YYNGEE. CDR3 amino acids: CASSVGAGSGTDTQYF. CDR3 DNA sequence: TGTGCCAGCAGCGTAGGGGCGGGCAGCGGCACAGATACGCAGTATTTT.

This chain joins TRBV19 and TRBJ1-2; 8 nucleotides align to TRBD1. V lost 5 bases, J lost 7 bases, and 12 bases stayed unmatched. The CDR3 totals 15 residues. Germline-derived CDR1 and CDR2 are LNHDA and SQIVND (reference sequence). The chain's CDR3 is CASSPPRDRGRGYTF. The CDR3, as DNA: TGTGCCAGTAGTCCCCCACGAGACAGGGGTCGTGGCTACACCTTC. Looking up the rest from reference TRBV19 and TRBJ1-2 gives the full variable domain: DGGITQSPKYLFRKEGQNVTLSCEQNLNHDAMYWYRQDPGQGLRLIYYSQIVNDFQKGDIAEGYSVSREKKESFPLTVTSAQKNPTAFYLCASSPPRDRGRGYTFGSGTRLTVV.

This clone is a singleton in its sample. This rearrangement joins TRBV18 to TRBJ2-7; 8 bases match TRBD2. This CDR3 region has 14 residues. The V and J ends lost 3 bases and 5 bases, in that order; junction bases with no gene match: 6. CDR1 KGHSH and CDR2 LQKENI come from the germline V gene. DNA for the CDR3: TGTGCCAGCTCACCTCGGGGGGGGTCTAACGAGCAGTACTTC. Translation: CASSPRGGSNEQYF.

Written as DNA, the CDR3 is TGCGCCAGCAGCTTGGGGCGGGTAAATTCACCCCTCCACTTT. It yields the protein CASSLGRVNSPLHF. This chain connects TRBV5-1 to TRBJ1-6; D not resolved. With 0 bases removed from V and 7 bases from J, the gap between germline ends came to 8 bases. The germline V gene encodes CDR1 SGHRS and CDR2 YFSETQ. The CDR3 contains 14 residues.

The chain links TRBV28 to TRBJ2-7; TRBD1 matches at 9 bases. Germline trimming cut 6 bases from V and 4 bases from J; bases unmatched to any gene: 4. The CDR3 consists of 13 residues. CDR1 is MDHEN, CDR2 SYDVKM, per germline. The DNA of the CDR3 is TGTGCCAGCAGGGGGACAGGGCTATACGAGCAGTACTTC. Translated: CASRGTGLYEQYF.

The rearrangement uses TRBV12-3 or TRBV12-4 and TRBJ1-4, with D perhaps TRBD1 (6 bases). The CDR3 spans 13 residues. Deletions cut 10 bases from V and 7 bases from J, with 16 bases between. This CDR3 is CATRQGIGEKLFF. In DNA, the CDR3 is TGTGCCACCAGGCAGGGGATTGGTGAAAAACTGTTTTTT.

This chain links TRBV5-1 with TRBJ1-1; D uncertain. From germline, CDR1 is SGHRS and CDR2 YFSETQ. This CDR3 region has 14 residues. Trimming left V 5 bases short and J 0 bases short, with 11 bases between. The CDR3 region is CASSPGFMNTEAFF. In DNA form, the CDR3 reads TGCGCCAGCAGTCCGGGATTCATGAACACTGAAGCTTTCTTT.

The rearrangement joins TRBV5-1 to TRBJ2-3; D perhaps matches TRBD1 (6 bases). From germline, CDR1 is SGHRS and CDR2 YFSETQ. The V end lost 4 bases, the J end lost 8 bases, and 17 bases lay between the germline ends. The CDR3 consists of 14 residues. CDR3 nucleotides: TGCGCCAGCAGCGATACCCAGGGGATAGGTACGCAGTATTTT. Translation: CASSDTQGIGTQYF.

This chain uses TRBV6-2 or TRBV6-3 with TRBJ1-1, with 8 bases fitting TRBD1. With 2 bases clipped from V and 4 bases from J, the junction kept 3 bases outside the gene matches. CDR3 length equals 14 residues. Germline V lookup: CDR1 MNHEY, CDR2 SVGEGT. This CDR3 reads CASSYRTGGTEAFF. The CDR3 DNA follows: TGTGCCAGCAGTTACAGAACAGGGGGCACTGAAGCTTTCTTT.